This T cell receptor (beta chain) was retrieved from a study of OX40 agonist ivuxolimab in advanced cancers. Data came from immunoSEQ multiplex PCR; TCRdb stores just in-frame clones and leaves some out. Of 65,000 to 90,000 clones in the sample, approximately 84% were seen once. The study's findings and limits: In a subset of nonresponders, normalized T-cell clonal expansion was also low. Clonal expansion by week 6 occurred in CD4+ and CD8+ blood T cells (at 0.1 to 3.0 mg/kg).

Remarks on this clone: Its antigen is as yet unknown. Other DNA sequences within the sample encode an identical CDR3.

Cycle 7 day 1, cycle 4 day 1, and baseline were the timepoints at which blood was sampled. The sequencing used CD4+ or CD8+ T cells sorted from blood, collected in a trial of the OX40 agonist ivuxolimab. The receptor's source is an adult with an advanced solid tumor such as melanoma, head and neck, liver or kidney cancer.

The CDR3 DNA follows: TGTGCCAGCAGCTTCAGGGTGGGCGGCTACACCTTC. It codes for CASSFRVGGYTF. The chain couples TRBV11-2 to TRBJ1-2, with D possibly TRBD1 on 5 matching bases. The CDR3 covers 12 residues. Germline V lookup: CDR1 SGHAT, CDR2 FQNNGV. V lost 3 bases to trimming and J lost 8 bases, with 10 bases between them.